Listed here are 28 T cell receptor beta chains from one sample, sequenced in a study of graft-versus-host responses after intestinal transplantation. What these receptors recognize is not known. This table comes from immunoSEQ multiplex PCR, and its TCRdb copy is limited to in-frame clones, with some not included. The sample yields some 100,000 clones, more than 85% seen once. The sample here was unstimulated CD4+ T cells sorted from spleen or lymph node cells, taken before transplant. Receptors originate from a human donor who was the organ donor for an intestinal transplant.

The DNA of the CDR3 is TGTGCCAGCAGGCGGGGACTGGACACCGGGGAGCTGTTTTTT. It encodes CASRRGLDTGELFF. The chain recombines TRBV7-2 with TRBJ2-2; possibly TRBD2 for D (6 bases). V shed 6 bases and J shed 3 bases, with 11 bases lying between them. Per the germline V gene, CDR1 is SGHTA and CDR2 is FQGNSA. This CDR3 has 14 amino acids.

CDR3 in amino acids: CASSQFPGTVSPGANVLTF. Written as DNA, the CDR3 is TGCGCCAGCAGCCAATTTCCAGGGACAGTCTCACCTGGGGCCAACGTCCTGACTTTC. The gene calls are TRBV4-1 and TRBJ2-6, with TRBD1 identical over 7 bases. Germline V lookup: CDR1 MGHRA, CDR2 YSYEKL. This CDR3 is built from 19 residues. V lost 2 bases to trimming and J lost 2 bases; unmatched junction nucleotides: 12.

This chain uses TRBV5-1 with TRBJ1-1; 8 nucleotides agree with TRBD1. Germline CDR1 is SGHRS and CDR2 is YFSETQ. The CDR3 is made up of 15 amino acids. The trim removed 5 bases at V and 3 bases at J, leaving 9 bases unmatched. CDR3 DNA sequence: TGCGCCAGCAGTGACCGGACAGGGCCTTACACTGAAGCTTTCTTT. Translating it yields CASSDRTGPYTEAFF.

In the case of this clone: The germline gene is not matched at one end of the junction; a read error may be the cause. The rearrangement uses TRBV10-3 and TRBJ2-1; perhaps TRBD2 as D (6 bases). CDR3 length: 13 amino acids. Germline V CDR1 and CDR2: ENHRY, SYGVKD. CDR3 loop: CAISEGTGLRLLF. DNA for the CDR3: TGTGCCATCAGTGAGGGAACGGGACTGCGATTACTCTTC.

This chain links TRBV5-1 with TRBJ1-2, with D unclear. Germline assignment: CDR1 SGHRS and CDR2 YFSETQ. The germline V and J ends were trimmed by 4 bases and 8 bases, with 12 bases remaining between them. This CDR3 comprises 12 residues. CDR3 sequence reads: CASSRDSLGYTF. CDR3 DNA sequence: TGCGCCAGCAGCCGCGATAGTCTCGGCTACACCTTC.

The V call is TRBV5-6, the J call TRBJ2-7; D possibly corresponds to TRBD1 (5 bases). Trimming cost V 1 base and J 3 bases, with 14 bases left between them. Germline CDR1 is SGHDT and CDR2 is YYEEEE. The CDR3 has 15 residues. The CDR3 DNA is TGTGCCAGCAGCTTGTTTAATCACCAGGGCTACGAGCAGTACTTC. This gives the protein CASSLFNHQGYEQYF. The variable domain in full, completed from reference TRBV5-6 and TRBJ2-7, reads DAGVTQSPTHLIKTRGQQVTLRCSPKSGHDTVSWYQQALGQGPQFIFQYYEEEERQRGNFPDRFSGHQFPNYSSELNVNALLLGDSALYLCASSLFNHQGYEQYFGPGTRLTVT.

The chain links TRBV6-1 to TRBJ2-3; TRBD2 agrees at 7 bases. J was trimmed by 3 bases and V by 1 base; bases with no gene match: 7. This CDR3 is built from 16 residues. Germline lookup yields CDR1 MNHNS and CDR2 SASEGT. This CDR3 reads CASSEVGGGRTDTQYF. The DNA of the CDR3 is TGTGCCAGCAGTGAAGTGGGCGGGGGAAGGACAGATACGCAGTATTTT.

This clone was seen a few times. This chain joins TRBV28 and TRBJ1-1; possible D gene TRBD1, 5 bases. Germline-derived CDR1 and CDR2 are MDHEN and SYDVKM. The ends were cut back, 10 bases at V and 5 bases at J, with 23 bases in the middle. The CDR3 is 15 amino acids. The DNA of the CDR3 is TGTGCCACCCTGGAGGGGCGGCGGGTCACAACTGAAGCTTTCTTT. This translates into CATLEGRRVTTEAFF.

The chain uses TRBV11-2 and TRBJ1-1; perhaps TRBD1 as D (5 bases). Between the trimmed V and J ends, which lost 10 bases and 2 bases, there was a span of 14 bases. CDR3 length: 13 amino acids. Germline CDR1 and CDR2: SGHAT and FQNNGV. The CDR3 DNA follows: TGTGCCACGGGGGACGACCTTAACACTGAAGCTTTCTTT. This encodes CATGDDLNTEAFF.

This chain joins TRBV6-5 and TRBJ1-5; no firm D call. Trimming cost V 5 bases and J 2 bases, with 10 bases left between them. CDR1 is MNHEY and CDR2 is SVGAGI in the germline V gene. There are 14 residues in the CDR3. The CDR3 is CASSRGSGNQPQHF. CDR3 bases: TGTGCCAGCAGTAGAGGGTCGGGCAATCAGCCCCAGCATTTT.

J is TRBJ2-1 and V is TRBV5-6; a weak D match, TRBD2 (5 bases). Trimming took off 5 bases at V and 6 bases at J, with 15 bases between the two ends. Germline assignment: CDR1 SGHDT and CDR2 YYEEEE. This CDR3 region has 14 residues. The CDR3 loop reads CASRLEGMVNEQFF. CDR3 nucleotides: TGTGCCAGCAGACTCGAGGGTATGGTCAATGAGCAGTTCTTC.

The rearrangement uses TRBV5-1 and TRBJ1-4; D is possibly TRBD1 (6 bases). CDR1 is SGHRS and CDR2 is YFSETQ in the germline V gene. This CDR3 contains 13 residues. The V end was cut by 4 bases, the J end by 4 bases, with 8 bases between. The CDR3 bases are TGCGCCAGCAGCATACAGGGTAATGAAAAACTGTTTTTT. It codes for CASSIQGNEKLFF.

This chain uses TRBV4-2 with TRBJ2-2, with TRBD1 matching 10 bases. This CDR3 spans 16 amino acids. The germline V gene encodes CDR1 LGHNA and CDR2 YNFKEQ. V shed 1 base and J 7 bases; nucleotides not matched to a gene: 6. The CDR3 coding sequence is TGTGCCAGCAGCCAAGCCGACAGGGGGCGCGTCGGGGAGCTGTTTTTT. Its translation is CASSQADRGRVGELFF.

The chain has TRBV5-1 and TRBJ2-2, with 10 bases that match TRBD2. The CDR3 contains 17 residues. Trimming removed 0 bases from V and 7 bases from J; junction bases left unmatched: 9. Germline values: CDR1 SGHRS, CDR2 YFSETQ. The CDR3 nucleotides are TGCGCCAGCAGCTTGGCCTGGAGCGGGGGGGCCGTCGGGGAGCTGTTTTTT. Translating gives CASSLAWSGGAVGELFF.

The chain is built from TRBV5-1 and TRBJ2-2; TRBD1 agrees at 10 bases. Germline CDR1 is SGHRS and CDR2 is YFSETQ. The V and J ends lost 5 bases and 6 bases, in that order; junction bases with no gene match: 10. The CDR3 length is 16 residues. CDR3 DNA sequence: TGCGCCAGCAGTGTCTTAGGGGACAGGGGTGCCGGGGAGCTGTTTTTT. Translating gives CASSVLGDRGAGELFF.

The gene calls are TRBV30 and TRBJ2-5; D not certain. Trimming cost V 3 bases and J 3 bases, with 8 bases left between them. The CDR3 consists of 12 residues. Germline CDR1 reads GTSNPN; CDR2 reads SVGIG (reference sequence). The CDR3 nucleotides are TGTGCCTGGAGCCGAATAAAAGAGACCCAGTACTTC. Residues: CAWSRIKETQYF.

The gene calls are TRBV5-3 and TRBJ2-2; the D is unclear. TRBV5-3 is treated as an ORF (open reading frame) with a function not yet certain. Between the trimmed V and J ends, which lost 2 bases and 0 bases, there was a span of 8 bases. CDR3 length: 15 residues. This CDR3 reads CARSLTQSNTGELFF. Here the CDR3 DNA reads TGTGCCAGAAGCTTAACTCAGTCGAACACCGGGGAGCTGTTTTTT.

V and J are TRBV6-1 and TRBJ2-5; 8 nucleotides agree with TRBD1. This CDR3 region has 15 residues. Germline CDR1 is MNHNS and CDR2 is SASEGT. V shed 6 bases and J 5 bases; nucleotides not matched to a gene: 11. The chain's CDR3 is CASSRSGGARETQYF. DNA for the CDR3: TGTGCCAGCAGCAGATCAGGGGGCGCACGGGAGACCCAGTACTTC.

V usage is TRBV28 and J usage is TRBJ2-7; 11 bases align to TRBD1. Germline V gives CDR1 MDHEN, CDR2 SYDVKM. V trimming: 2 bases; J trimming: 3 bases; junction bases outside the gene matches: 3. The CDR3 is made up of 15 amino acids. The CDR3 DNA sequence: TGTGCCAGCAGTTTAGCCGGGACAGGGGGCTACGAGCAGTACTTC. Its translation: CASSLAGTGGYEQYF.

The chain links TRBV29-1 to TRBJ2-1; 10 bases match TRBD1. The CDR3 contains 13 residues. The V gene end was trimmed by 6 bases and the J gene end by 7 bases; junction bases not matched to a gene: 6. Germline CDR1 is SQVTM and CDR2 is ANQGSEA. CDR3 loop: CSVRDRGQNEQFF. The CDR3, as DNA: TGCAGCGTCCGGGACAGGGGCCAGAATGAGCAGTTCTTC.

This sequence joins TRBV28 and TRBJ1-2; 9 nucleotides align to TRBD1. Germline values: CDR1 MDHEN, CDR2 SYDVKM. The CDR3 length is 16 residues. V dropped 11 bases and J dropped 4; count of bases not matched to a gene: 17. Here the CDR3 reads CALGPGTGHFGYGYTF. CDR3 in DNA: TGTGCCCTAGGCCCTGGGACAGGGCATTTCGGCTATGGCTACACCTTC.

This chain links TRBV30 with TRBJ1-6, with 10 nucleotides matching TRBD1. Germline V lookup: CDR1 GTSNPN, CDR2 SVGIG (reference sequence). There are 14 residues in the CDR3. The V segment lost 4 bases and the J segment 7 bases; nucleotides outside the gene matches: 4. In DNA, the CDR3 is TGTGCCTGGAAGCGGGACAGGGGAAATTCACCCCTCCACTTT. This sequence encodes CAWKRDRGNSPLHF.

The chain uses TRBV23-1 and TRBJ1-4; no clear D gene. TRBV23-1 is placed among ORFs of uncertain function. The V gene lost 7 bases and the J gene lost 0 bases, with 6 bases spanning the gap. The CDR3 contains 13 residues. CDR3 protein: CASKRPTNEKLFF. As DNA, the CDR3 is TGCGCCAGCAAACGCCCAACTAATGAAAAACTGTTTTTT.

This chain links TRBV5-7 with TRBJ2-2; 9 positions agree with TRBD2. TRBV5-7 is classed as an ORF, of uncertain function. The CDR3 covers 19 residues. V shed 4 bases, J shed 7 bases, and the junction held 20 bases outside the gene matches. The CDR3 is CASSDCLAGRRGGGGELFF. As DNA, the CDR3 is TGTGCCAGCAGCGATTGTCTCGCAGGTAGGCGGGGGGGCGGCGGGGAGCTGTTTTTT.

This chain joins TRBV18 and TRBJ2-2, with 10 bases fitting TRBD2. In germline, CDR1 is KGHSH, CDR2 LQKENI. The CDR3 is made up of 15 amino acids. V gave up 3 bases and J gave up 4 bases; unmatched junction bases: 2. The CDR3 sequence: CASSPSGGATGELFF. The CDR3 DNA is TGTGCCAGCTCACCGAGCGGGGGGGCCACCGGGGAGCTGTTTTTT.

A single count supports this clone. The chain recombines TRBV7-9 with TRBJ1-4; a possible D gene is TRBD1 (5 bases). The ends were cut back, 3 bases at V and 5 bases at J, with 13 bases in the middle. Germline V gene data show CDR1 as SEHNR and CDR2 as FQNEAQ (reference sequence). This CDR3 is 15 amino acids long. Written as DNA, the CDR3 is TGTGCCAGCAGCTTGCAGGGCGTGCGGAATGAAAAACTGTTTTTT. As protein: CASSLQGVRNEKLFF.

The count of this clone is one. The chain has TRBV27 and TRBJ2-1, with 8 bases matching TRBD1. This CDR3 has 17 residues. V lost 1 base, J lost 0 bases, and 5 bases stayed unmatched. Germline V gene lookup returns CDR1 MNHEY and CDR2 SMNVEV (reference sequence). This CDR3 is CASSLLWDRSSYNEQFF. The CDR3 coding sequence is TGTGCCAGCAGTTTATTGTGGGACAGGAGCTCCTACAATGAGCAGTTCTTC.

This rearrangement joins TRBV4-1 to TRBJ2-1, with D tentatively TRBD2 (6 bases). The CDR3 totals 15 residues. V was shortened by 0 bases and J by 7 bases, with 13 bases between the two germline ends. The germline gives CDR1 MGHRA, CDR2 YSYEKL. CDR3 amino acids: CASSQEEAGGNEQFF. The CDR3, as DNA: TGCGCCAGCAGCCAAGAGGAGGCTGGGGGGAATGAGCAGTTCTTC.